The sequence of this T cell receptor (beta chain) was determined in a study of post-analysis software for immune sequencing data. Notes on the study in general: For normalized Chao1 diversity, multiple sclerosis patients scored significantly lower than controls did. Comparison of patients with controls showed roughly five TRBV segments more frequent in patients, TRBV5-6, TRBV5-1 and TRBV20-1 among them.

CDR1 and CDR2 (germline): MDHEN, SYDVKM. The CDR3 runs 14 residues. V gave up 5 bases and J gave up 6 bases, with 14 bases separating them. Worth noting for this clonotype: Antigen: not known.

Unique molecular identifiers tagged the TCR beta cDNA libraries. T cells, about 0.85 to 11 million of them, yielded some 500,000 cDNA molecules. TCRdb re-called the PCR reads with MiXCR, one entry per CDR3 protein. The data show approximately 360,000 distinct CDR3 sequences, less than 40% seen once. The receptor was isolated from a girl between 5 and 17 years old with multiple sclerosis. This rearrangement joins TRBV28 to TRBJ2-4; D not resolved. The specimen was blood. The chain's CDR3 is CASSLRSGRNIQYF. DNA of the CDR3: TGTGCCAGCAGTCTCCGTTCTGGCAGAAACATTCAGTACTTC.